The rows below give T cell receptor beta chains drawn from one sample of a study of shared clonotypes between healthy human individuals. Profiling relied on immunoSEQ multiplex PCR, and the TCRdb table lists in-frame clones only, not all of them. Of hundreds of thousands of clones in the sample, about 96% were seen once. Specimen: naive CD8+ T cells sorted from blood. Receptors were obtained from a woman aged 30 to 39 in good health. The CDR3 runs from the conserved cysteine through the conserved F or W. The D gene is left open where the match is weak. Some rows have no size entry. The others give once, few or many, or a class for an expanded clone.

clone_size	v_call	j_call	d_call	cdr3_aa	cdr3_nt
NA	TRBV7-7	TRBJ2-7	NA	CASSLGTGNYEQYF	TGTGCCAGCAGCTTAGGGACGGGCAACTACGAGCAGTACTTC
NA	TRBV20-1	TRBJ2-1	NA	CSATEYNEQFF	TGCAGTGCTACGGAGTACAATGAGCAGTTCTTC
NA	TRBV5-1	TRBJ1-2	TRBD1	CASSGTGGDYGYTF	TGCGCCAGCAGCGGGACAGGGGGCGACTATGGCTACACCTTC
NA	TRBV19	TRBJ2-7	TRBD1	CASSILQGREQYF	TGTGCCAGTAGTATACTACAGGGGCGCGAGCAGTACTTC
once	TRBV5-6	TRBJ2-1	NA	CASSLDAGDIYNEQFF	TGTGCCAGCAGCTTGGATGCAGGGGATATCTACAATGAGCAGTTCTTC
NA	TRBV5-1	TRBJ2-1	TRBD1	CASSLGQGALSEQFF	TGCGCCAGCAGCCTGGGACAGGGGGCGTTAAGTGAGCAGTTCTTC
NA	TRBV27	TRBJ2-7	NA	CASSLSLSYEQYF	TGTGCCAGCAGTTTATCCCTATCTTACGAGCAGTACTTC
NA	TRBV10-3	TRBJ2-1	NA	CAISESEGRGFYNEQFF	TGTGCCATCAGTGAGTCCGAGGGCAGAGGTTTCTACAATGAGCAGTTCTTC
NA	TRBV28	TRBJ1-5	NA	CATRSGNQPQHF	TGTGCCACCCGCTCGGGCAATCAGCCCCAGCATTTT
NA	TRBV6-1	TRBJ1-5	TRBD1	CASSGGTGDSNQPQHF	TGTGCCAGCAGTGGTGGGACAGGGGATAGCAATCAGCCCCAGCATTTT
NA	TRBV6-5	TRBJ1-1	NA	CASSLGRAPQDTEAFF	TGTGCCAGCAGTTTGGGCAGAGCCCCCCAGGACACTGAAGCTTTCTTT
once	TRBV7-9	TRBJ2-7	NA	CASSWDNSYEQYF	TGTGCCAGCAGCTGGGACAATTCCTACGAGCAGTACTTC
NA	TRBV13	TRBJ2-3	NA	CASSLGGSGREFTDTQYF	TGTGCCAGCAGCTTAGGCGGCAGCGGTAGGGAGTTCACAGATACGCAGTATTTT
once	TRBV6-6	TRBJ1-2	NA	CASSYSVQGTRFGYTF	TGTGCCAGCAGTTACTCTGTGCAGGGGACTCGGTTTGGCTACACCTTC
NA	TRBV11-2	TRBJ2-5	NA	CASSSPGLEETQYF	TGTGCCAGCAGCTCCCCGGGACTGGAAGAGACCCAGTACTTC
NA	TRBV6-5	TRBJ1-1	NA	CASSYSPARSWTEAFF	TGTGCCAGCAGTTACTCTCCAGCTAGATCTTGGACTGAAGCTTTCTTT
NA	TRBV5-6	TRBJ2-2	NA	CASSPDYTGELFF	TGTGCCAGCAGCCCTGATTACACCGGGGAGCTGTTTTTT
NA	TRBV6-5	TRBJ1-1	NA	CASSYSSGLNTEAFF	TGTGCCAGCAGTTACTCGTCTGGACTGAACACTGAAGCTTTCTTT
NA	TRBV29-1	TRBJ1-5	NA	CSVKRGVDETQHF	TGCAGCGTGAAACGGGGGGTCGACGAGACCCAGCATTTT
NA	TRBV5-6	TRBJ2-1	TRBD2	CASDRTSGRNNEQFF	TGTGCCAGCGACCGGACTAGCGGGAGGAACAATGAGCAGTTCTTC
NA	TRBV5-4	TRBJ2-7	NA	CASSLIGGPAEQYF	TGTGCCAGCAGCTTAATCGGGGGGCCAGCCGAGCAGTACTTC
NA	TRBV29-1	TRBJ2-4	TRBD2	CSVVGREKNIQYF	TGCAGCGTTGTAGGGAGGGAGAAGAACATTCAGTACTTC